This TCR beta chain was captured in a study of T cells in Graves' hyperthyroidism and ophthalmopathy. The study's findings and limits: A model of 13 V-J features distinguished ophthalmopathy from stable hyperthyroidism.

Amplification of TCR beta CDR3 regions was performed using RNA transcripts as template. HTBI primers were used for first-round RT-PCR of the TCR CDR3. From the multiplex PCR reads, TCRdb called clonotypes with MiXCR, one entry per CDR3 protein. The sample lists a few hundred thousand distinct CDR3 sequences, 20% to 25% seen once, with around 27% in the top ten. Graves' hyperthyroidism without ophthalmopathy progression within 18 months was termed stable. Hyperthyroidism in the patients, aged 18 to 65, was newly diagnosed and under 2 months in duration. The table lists this clonotype with many counts. What it binds is not known. V shed 11 bases and J 4 bases; nucleotides not matched to a gene: 18. Germline V gives CDR1 LNHDA, CDR2 SQIVND (reference sequence). The CDR3 has 16 residues.

The receptor's source is a man aged 18 to 29 with Graves' hyperthyroidism. The specimen sequenced was blood. The chain employs TRBV19 and TRBJ1-2, with TRBD1 matching over 8 bases. CDR3 in DNA: TGTGCCGCCGAGGGCTTCCAGGGGGCGCTGAGCTATGGCTACACCTTC. It translates to CAAEGFQGALSYGYTF.